A single sample is the source of the 25 T cell receptor beta chains below, sequenced in a study of OX40 agonist ivuxolimab in advanced cancers. The table came from immunoSEQ multiplex PCR; TCRdb's copy has only in-frame clones and leaves some out. The table shows under 65,000 clones, with about 85% occurring only once. The material sequenced was CD4+ or CD8+ T cells sorted from blood, taken in a trial of the OX40 agonist ivuxolimab. All receptors derive from an adult with an advanced solid tumor such as melanoma, head and neck, liver or kidney cancer.

The chain has TRBV28 and TRBJ2-7, with 9 bases fitting TRBD1. CDR1 is MDHEN, CDR2 SYDVKM, per germline. V gave up 8 bases and J gave up 3 bases; unmatched junction bases: 8. The CDR3 covers 14 residues. Here the CDR3 reads CASGIPGQGYEQYF. CDR3 DNA sequence: TGTGCCAGCGGAATTCCGGGACAGGGCTACGAGCAGTACTTC.

The CDR3 is CASSVVSWGQEQFF. CDR3 DNA sequence: TGTGCCAGCAGCGTAGTGTCGTGGGGCCAGGAGCAGTTCTTC. V gene TRBV9 combines with J gene TRBJ2-1, with D possibly TRBD1 on 5 matching bases. This CDR3 is built from 14 residues. V dropped 0 bases and J dropped 10 bases, with 14 bases sitting between them. CDR1 is SGDLS and CDR2 is YYNGEE in the germline V gene.

J is TRBJ1-2 and V is TRBV5-1; no clear D. Germline assignment: CDR1 SGHRS and CDR2 YFSETQ. CDR3 length: 14 residues. V lost 5 bases, J lost 2 bases, and 13 bases lay in between. The CDR3, as DNA: TGCGCCAGCAGTCATGACGGGAACAACTATGGCTACACCTTC. This gives the protein CASSHDGNNYGYTF.

The chain couples TRBV5-1 to TRBJ1-1; unclear D gene. Germline-derived CDR1 and CDR2 are SGHRS and YFSETQ. V lost 1 base, J lost 3 bases, and 16 bases lay in between. This CDR3 has 16 amino acids. CDR3 nucleotide sequence: TGCGCCAGCAGCTTGTACTTTTCGGCGGTTGACACTGAAGCTTTCTTT. Translated: CASSLYFSAVDTEAFF.

A single count supports this clone. The chain has TRBV29-1 and TRBJ2-4; a possible D gene is TRBD2 (6 bases). V lost 1 base and J 5 bases, leaving 15 bases between the germline ends. The CDR3 has 15 residues. The germline V gene encodes CDR1 SQVTM and CDR2 ANQGSEA. CDR3 nucleotide sequence: TGCAGCGTTGAAGTCGGTGTGGAGGGCGAAAACATTCAGTACTTC. Its translation: CSVEVGVEGENIQYF.

V is TRBV7-8 and J is TRBJ2-5, with 7 bases identical to TRBD2. Germline V gives CDR1 SGHVS, CDR2 FQNEAQ. The CDR3 is 12 residues long. V gave up 5 bases and J gave up 5 bases; unmatched junction bases: 2. CDR3 in DNA: TGTGCCAGCAGCCTTAGCGGGGAGACCCAGTACTTC. It specifies CASSLSGETQYF. Full variable domain (outside the CDR3, taken from reference TRBV7-8 and TRBJ2-5): GAGVSQSPRYKVAKRGQDVALRCDPISGHVSLFWYQQALGQGPEFLTYFQNEAQLDKSGLPSDRFFAERPEGSVSTLKIQRTQQEDSAVYLCASSLSGETQYFGPGTRLLVL.

V is TRBV4-1 and J is TRBJ2-3, with D maybe TRBD1 (5 bases). The CDR3 is 18 amino acids. Germline loops: CDR1 MGHRA, CDR2 YSYEKL. Trimming removed 0 bases from V and 0 bases from J, with 16 bases in between. CDR3 loop: CASSQDNFETVSTDTQYF. The CDR3 DNA is TGCGCCAGCAGCCAAGATAATTTCGAGACAGTTAGCACAGATACGCAGTATTTT.

The CDR3 sequence is CSVVVFEGTGYNEQFF. The DNA of the CDR3 is TGCAGCGTTGTGGTTTTTGAGGGGACAGGGTACAATGAGCAGTTCTTC. The rearrangement joins TRBV29-1 to TRBJ2-1, with 9 bases aligning to TRBD1. Trimming cost V 4 bases and J 4 bases; bases outside gene matches: 11. Germline loops: CDR1 SQVTM, CDR2 ANQGSEA. The CDR3 contains 16 residues.

V gene TRBV5-5 combines with J gene TRBJ1-1, with 7 bases aligning to TRBD1. CDR1 SGHKS and CDR2 YYEKEE come from the germline V gene (reference sequence). The CDR3 is made up of 13 amino acids. V gave up 6 bases and J gave up 3 bases; unmatched junction bases: 5. DNA of the CDR3: TGTGCCAGCACCGCGACAGGGCACACTGAAGCTTTCTTT. Translation: CASTATGHTEAFF.

This clone was detected once. The chain recombines TRBV28 with TRBJ2-3, with D tentatively TRBD2 (6 bases). Germline-derived CDR1 and CDR2 are MDHEN and SYDVKM. The CDR3 spans 17 residues. The V end lost 6 bases, the J end lost 4 bases, and 23 bases lay between the germline ends. CDR3 region: CASRPGTGSWGADTQYF. DNA of the CDR3: TGTGCCAGCAGACCCGGGACTGGATCTTGGGGGGCAGATACGCAGTATTTT.

CDR3 sequence: CSVVSGEAFF. CDR3 in DNA: TGCAGCGTTGTCTCCGGCGAAGCTTTCTTT. The rearrangement uses TRBV29-1 and TRBJ1-1; D gene unclear. There are 10 residues in the CDR3. Trimming cost V 4 bases and J 8 bases, with 8 bases left between them. Per the germline V gene, CDR1 is SQVTM and CDR2 is ANQGSEA.

The rearrangement joins TRBV28 to TRBJ2-7; TRBD1 might be the D (5 bases). This CDR3 spans 12 amino acids. Per germline, CDR1 MDHEN and CDR2 SYDVKM. Trimming pared 5 bases from V and 6 bases from J, leaving 11 bases between. The CDR3 nucleotides read TGTGCCAGCAGTCTAGACAGATCCGAGCAGTACGTC. Protein product: CASSLDRSEQYV.

The V call is TRBV2, the J call TRBJ1-6, with 8 bases aligning to TRBD1. The CDR3 is 15 residues long. V dropped 7 bases and J dropped 9; count of bases not matched to a gene: 11. CDR1 and CDR2 (germline): SNHLY, FYNNEI. The CDR3 sequence: CASIPRGQGGSPLHF. The CDR3 DNA is TGTGCCAGCATCCCCCGAGGACAGGGTGGTTCACCCCTCCACTTT. Based on the CDR3 plus reference TRBV2 and TRBJ1-6, the full variable domain is EPEVTQTPSHQVTQMGQEVILRCVPISNHLYFYWYRQILGQKVEFLVSFYNNEISEKSEIFDDQFSVERPDGSNFTLKIRSTKLEDSAMYFCASIPRGQGGSPLHFGNGTRLTVT.

This clone occurred once. This chain joins TRBV12-5 and TRBJ1-1, with TRBD1 matching 7 bases. The germline gives CDR1 LGHNT, CDR2 FRNRAP. Losses at the gene ends were 3 bases for V and 5 bases for J; bases not matched to a gene: 12. CDR3 length: 16 amino acids. The CDR3 region is CASGFTGAKVETEAFF. The CDR3 DNA reads as TGTGCTAGTGGTTTCACAGGGGCCAAGGTGGAGACTGAAGCTTTCTTT.

V gene TRBV19 combines with J gene TRBJ2-3, with a possible D match to TRBD1 (6 bases). CDR1 is LNHDA and CDR2 is SQIVND in the germline V gene (reference sequence). V was trimmed by 0 bases and J by 0 bases, leaving 13 bases between them. This CDR3 has 17 residues. CDR3 protein: CASSIDRPGASTDTQYF. In nucleotides, the CDR3 is TGTGCCAGTAGTATAGATCGGCCAGGGGCTAGCACAGATACGCAGTATTTT.

V is TRBV28 and J is TRBJ1-4; tentatively, D is TRBD1 (5 bases). This CDR3 comprises 16 residues. V lost 1 base to trimming and J lost 11 bases, with 20 bases between them. The V gene's germline CDR1 is MDHEN and CDR2 SYDVKM. The CDR3 DNA is TGTGCCAGCAGTTTATTCCCCTCAGGGTGGGGAGGGAAACTGTTTTTT. Protein product: CASSLFPSGWGGKLFF.

This clone was detected only once. This chain connects TRBV28 to TRBJ1-1, with 9 bases matching TRBD1. CDR3 length equals 14 residues. With V trimmed by 7 bases and J by 4 bases, 7 bases remained unmatched. Germline V gene lookup returns CDR1 MDHEN and CDR2 SYDVKM. The DNA for the CDR3 is TGTGCCAGCACAAATGGACAGGGGCGCACTGAAGCTTTCTTT. Amino acid sequence: CASTNGQGRTEAFF.

J is TRBJ2-7 and V is TRBV6-5; 7 nucleotides align to TRBD1. The trim removed 6 bases at V and 2 bases at J, leaving 10 bases unmatched. Germline values: CDR1 MNHEY, CDR2 SVGAGI. The CDR3 has 15 amino acids. This CDR3 is CASRTRDSWPYEQYF. CDR3 nucleotides: TGTGCCAGCAGAACCCGGGACAGTTGGCCCTACGAGCAGTACTTC.

The chain couples TRBV5-1 to TRBJ1-3; 7 bases match TRBD1. The CDR3 has 14 amino acids. The trim removed 3 bases at V and 3 bases at J, leaving 3 bases unmatched. Germline loops: CDR1 SGHRS, CDR2 YFSETQ. CDR3 protein: CASSSTGHGNTIYF. CDR3 nucleotides: TGCGCCAGCAGCTCGACAGGGCATGGAAACACCATATATTTT.

The chain couples TRBV4-1 to TRBJ1-2; TRBD1 matches 9 bases. This CDR3 spans 17 amino acids. Germline assignment: CDR1 MGHRA and CDR2 YSYEKL. The V gene end was trimmed by 3 bases and the J gene end by 1 base; junction bases not matched to a gene: 9. The CDR3 loop is CASSHAEGDRVNYGYTF. The CDR3 coding sequence is TGCGCCAGCAGCCACGCTGAGGGGGACAGGGTTAACTATGGCTACACCTTC.

This clone has just one count. The chain uses TRBV5-6 and TRBJ2-5; D is undetermined. This CDR3 contains 11 residues. With 0 bases removed from V and 5 bases from J, the gap between germline ends came to 2 bases. Germline lookup yields CDR1 SGHDT and CDR2 YYEEEE. CDR3 residues: CASSLDETQYF. The CDR3 coding sequence is TGTGCCAGCAGCTTGGATGAGACCCAGTACTTC.

This clone turned up a few times. The genes are TRBV9 and TRBJ1-2; the D is unclear. Trimming stripped 5 bases from V and 4 bases from J, with 18 bases between. The CDR3 has 15 residues. Germline V CDR1 and CDR2: SGDLS, YYNGEE. CDR3 bases: TGTGCCAGCAGAGGTGCTTTCGAGACCCTCTATGGCTACACCTTC. Protein: CASRGAFETLYGYTF.

The chain is built from TRBV9 and TRBJ2-3; D tentatively fits TRBD1 or TRBD2 (5 bases each). Trimming shortened V by 2 bases and J by 5 bases, and 12 bases separated the two germline ends. Germline V gene lookup returns CDR1 SGDLS and CDR2 YYNGEE. The CDR3 is 14 amino acids. CDR3 sequence (DNA): TGTGCCAGCAGCGTTGGGGGAATGGGAGATACGCAGTATTTT. Protein product: CASSVGGMGDTQYF.

The chain couples TRBV13 to TRBJ1-4; D not resolved. Germline CDR1 reads PRHDT; CDR2 reads FYEKMQ (reference sequence). Trimming shortened V by 5 bases and J by 4 bases, and 8 bases separated the two germline ends. CDR3 length: 13 amino acids. This CDR3 reads CASSDEGNEKLFF. As DNA, the CDR3 is TGTGCCAGCAGCGACGAGGGTAATGAAAAACTGTTTTTT.

The sample holds one count of this clone. The rearrangement links TRBV19 to TRBJ1-6; D is perhaps TRBD1 (5 bases). V was cut by 6 bases and J by 8 bases, with 11 bases left in between. Germline V CDR1 and CDR2: LNHDA, SQIVND (reference sequence). The CDR3 covers 13 residues. CDR3 sequence reads: CASRQGGHSPLHF. The CDR3 nucleotides read TGTGCCAGTAGGCAGGGTGGGCATTCACCCCTCCACTTT.